The T cell receptor (beta chain) under discussion was sequenced for a study of beta chain features in type 1 diabetes. Study-wide points: Among patients with Type 1 diabetes, TCRB CDR3s were moderately but significantly shorter in every one of the four CD4+ subsets.

TCRB transcripts that were expressed got sequenced, as all of the isolated RNA had been reverse transcribed. Read counts averaged approximately 3.5 million for samples of naive, central memory and regulatory T cells. The table came from immunoSEQ multiplex PCR; TCRdb's copy has only in-frame clones and leaves some out. The table lists around 260,000 clones, about a fifth of them singletons. This clone was seen a few times. Its antigen is unknown. Trimming shortened V by 5 bases and J by 0 bases, and 3 bases separated the two germline ends. The germline gives CDR1 KGHSH, CDR2 LQKENI. The CDR3 is made up of 12 amino acids.

The material sequenced was naive CD4+ T cells from blood. The rearrangement joins TRBV18 to TRBJ2-3; D ambiguous. The clonotype was recovered from a woman aged 40 to 50 with type 1 diabetes. As DNA, the CDR3 is TGTGCCAGCTCAACTAGCACAGATACGCAGTATTTT. Residues: CASSTSTDTQYF.